This TCR beta chain was captured in a study of blood T cell repertoires in COVID-19. Study context: Samples of COVID-19 (acute and convalescent) were obtained from the United States, Italy and Spain.

In the authors' methods: By means of reference gene primer amplification, nucleated cell counts were estimated. Produced via immunoSEQ multiplex PCR; TCRdb's table is partial and in-frame only. V and J calls and clone size are as listed in that table; D and trimming were resolved from the DNA. The top ten clones hold roughly 13% of a sample with about 280,000 clones, about 85% of them seen once. Trimming cost V 10 bases and J 3 bases; bases outside gene matches: 11. CDR3 size: 15 residues. The germline V gene has CDR1 MNHEY and CDR2 SVGAGI. Specimen: peripheral blood. J is TRBJ1-5 and V is TRBV6-5; 8 nucleotides line up with TRBD1. The sequence was collected from a human donor in a cohort sampled during active COVID-19. The CDR3 region is CATHGQGGYNQPQHF. CDR3 DNA: TGTGCCACCCACGGACAGGGAGGTTACAATCAGCCCCAGCATTTT.